Each of the 19 T cell receptor beta chains below was sequenced from the same sample in a study of neurological immune-mediated disorders. Using its own MiXCR run on the 5' RACE reads, TCRdb lists one record per CDR3 protein. The sample yields 55,000 to 80,000 distinct CDR3 sequences, 4% to 6% seen once. Sequencing used PBMCs. These receptors were obtained from a woman aged 45-59 years with multiple sclerosis.

Many counts were recorded for this clonotype. V usage is TRBV3-1 and J usage is TRBJ2-7; maybe TRBD1 (6 bases). The germline V gene encodes CDR1 LGHDT and CDR2 YNNKEL (reference sequence). There are 13 residues in the CDR3. With 6 bases removed from V and 3 bases from J, the gap between germline ends came to 12 bases. CDR3: CASRRPDSYEQYF. The CDR3 DNA is TGTGCCAGCAGGCGCCCGGACAGCTACGAGCAGTACTTC.

This clonotype was observed many times. This rearrangement joins TRBV6-2 or TRBV6-3 to TRBJ1-4, with a weak D call TRBD1 (5 bases). The CDR3 sequence is 17 residues long. Deletions cut 3 bases from V and 4 bases from J, with 18 bases between. CDR1 is MNHEY, CDR2 SVGEGT, per germline. The CDR3: CASSYAYSQGGNEKLFF. The CDR3 DNA reads as TGTGCCAGCAGTTATGCTTACAGCCAGGGCGGTAATGAAAAACTGTTTTTT.

This clonotype was seen at least ten times. One end of the junction varies from germline; a read error may be responsible. The genes are TRBV28 and TRBJ1-5, with 8 bases aligning to TRBD1. Germline loops: CDR1 MDHEN, CDR2 SYDVKM. The CDR3 extends over 14 amino acids. CDR3: CASADRGSNQPQNF. The CDR3 coding sequence is TGTGCCAGCGCAGACAGGGGCTCTAATCAGCCCCAGAATTTT.

This clonotype was seen ten or more times. The V and J genes are TRBV12-3 or TRBV12-4 and TRBJ2-5; TRBD1 or TRBD2 may be the D gene (5 bases each). V was shortened by 6 bases and J by 4 bases, with 15 bases between the two germline ends. The CDR3 totals 14 residues. The CDR3 DNA sequence: TGTGCCAGCAGGTCCGGGACCCAGGGAGAGACCCAGTACTTC. It specifies CASRSGTQGETQYF.

This clonotype was observed at least ten times. The gene calls are TRBV28 and TRBJ2-5, with unresolved D. Germline-derived CDR1 and CDR2 are MDHEN and SYDVKM. V shed 4 bases and J shed 1 base, with 16 bases lying between them. CDR3 size: 16 residues. CDR3 amino acids: CASSSGQPDFQETQYF. CDR3 nucleotides: TGTGCCAGCAGTTCGGGCCAGCCAGACTTCCAAGAGACCCAGTACTTC.

In its sample, this clonotype was seen many times. V is TRBV6-6 and J is TRBJ1-4; the D is unclear. CDR1 and CDR2 from the germline V gene are MNHNY and SVGAGI (reference sequence). Trimming removed 2 bases from V and 3 bases from J, with 1 base in between. The CDR3 totals 12 residues. The chain's CDR3 is CASSYANEKLFF. As DNA, the CDR3 is TGTGCCAGCAGTTACGCTAATGAAAAACTGTTTTTT.

The gene calls are TRBV5-1 and TRBJ2-3; D might be TRBD1 (5 bases). CDR1 SGHRS and CDR2 YFSETQ come from the germline V gene. The CDR3 spans 14 residues. V was trimmed by 4 bases and J by 2 bases, leaving 11 bases between them. The CDR3 DNA reads as TGCGCCAGCAGCCTAGACAGTAACACAGATACGCAGTATTTT. This codes for CASSLDSNTDTQYF.

This clonotype was recorded many times. This chain joins TRBV7-2 and TRBJ1-2; D unresolved. CDR3 length: 15 residues. Germline CDR1 reads SGHTA; CDR2 reads FQGNSA. Trimming shortened V by 1 base and J by 4 bases, and 13 bases separated the two germline ends. The CDR3 here is CASSLGADKPYGYTF. For the CDR3, the DNA is TGTGCCAGCAGCTTAGGAGCCGACAAACCCTATGGCTACACCTTC. Full variable domain (outside the CDR3, taken from reference TRBV7-2 and TRBJ1-2): GAGVSQSPSNKVTEKGKDVELRCDPISGHTALYWYRQSLGQGLEFLIYFQGNSAPDKSGLPSDRFSAERTGGSVSTLTIQRTQQEDSAVYLCASSLGADKPYGYTFGSGTRLTVV.

This clonotype showed up many times. The chain recombines TRBV12-3 or TRBV12-4 with TRBJ1-2; no clear D gene. V dropped 7 bases and J dropped 8 bases, with 20 bases sitting between them. The CDR3 runs to 14 residues. In DNA, the CDR3 is TGTGCCAGCACTACGGGAAGTCCGAGGAAGGGCTACACCTTC. It codes for CASTTGSPRKGYTF.

This clonotype has ten or more counts. This chain links TRBV7-2 with TRBJ1-2; no firm D call. Germline V gene lookup returns CDR1 SGHTA and CDR2 FQGNSA. CDR3 size: 13 residues. The germline V and J ends were trimmed by 2 bases and 3 bases, with 7 bases remaining between them. CDR3 in amino acids: CASSLPGDYGYTF. The CDR3 DNA sequence: TGTGCCAGCAGCTTACCAGGAGACTATGGCTACACCTTC.

The chain's CDR3 is CSVGERGGTEAFF. The CDR3 DNA follows: TGCAGCGTCGGGGAACGGGGTGGCACTGAAGCTTTCTTT. The chain carries TRBV29-1 and TRBJ1-1; D unresolved. The V end lost 6 bases, the J end lost 4 bases, and 15 bases lay between the germline ends. The CDR3 spans 13 residues. CDR1 is SQVTM and CDR2 is ANQGSEA in the germline V gene.

This clonotype has a count of ten or more. The J gene is TRBJ2-3, the V gene TRBV10-2; D ambiguous. This CDR3 spans 15 amino acids. The germline V gene has CDR1 WSHSY and CDR2 SAAADI. Trimming stripped 5 bases from V and 3 bases from J, with 15 bases between. CDR3 DNA: TGCGCCAGCAGTAGGGAAGCGACCCTGACAGATACGCAGTATTTT. It is translated as CASSREATLTDTQYF.

This clonotype was seen many times. The chain employs TRBV29-1 and TRBJ1-1; perhaps TRBD1 as D (5 bases). With 7 bases removed from V and 1 base from J, the gap between germline ends came to 16 bases. CDR3 length: 14 residues. CDR1 is SQVTM and CDR2 is ANQGSEA in the germline V gene. The CDR3 sequence: CSAAAGGWNTEAFF. The CDR3 nucleotides read TGCAGCGCGGCCGCGGGGGGATGGAACACTGAAGCTTTCTTT.

With regard to this clonotype: One base away lies a much larger clone, so this may be a sequencing read error. This CDR3 fails to terminate in the conserved phenylalanine or tryptophan, so it likely reflects a read error. The gene calls are TRBV5-6 and TRBJ2-5; D gene unclear. CDR1 and CDR2 from the germline V gene are SGHDT and YYEEEE. Trimming pared 4 bases from V and 3 bases from J, leaving 10 bases between. This CDR3 has 13 residues. This CDR3 is CASSPVGEETQYC. CDR3 coding DNA: TGTGCCAGCAGCCCCGTTGGGGAAGAGACCCAGTACTGC.

This clonotype was counted at least ten times. The chain carries TRBV20-1 and TRBJ2-1, with 10 bases matching TRBD2. V lost 3 bases, J lost 0 bases, and 8 bases stayed unmatched. CDR1 DFQATT and CDR2 SNEGSKA come from the germline V gene (reference sequence). CDR3 length: 17 residues. Here the CDR3 DNA reads TGCAGTGCTAGCGGGCTAGCGGGGGCTAGCTCCTACAATGAGCAGTTCTTC. It codes for CSASGLAGASSYNEQFF.

This clonotype was recorded many times. The chain has TRBV7-2 and TRBJ2-5; the D gene is possibly TRBD2 (6 bases). The CDR3 consists of 13 residues. V was shortened by 5 bases and J by 5 bases, with 12 bases between the two germline ends. From germline, CDR1 is SGHTA and CDR2 FQGNSA. CDR3 coding DNA: TGTGCCAGCAGCGCCGGACTACTTGAGACCCAGTACTTC. This translates into CASSAGLLETQYF.

The rearrangement joins TRBV5-6 to TRBJ2-7; D possibly corresponds to TRBD2 (6 bases). The V gene lost 5 bases and the J gene lost 4 bases, with 7 bases spanning the gap. The CDR3 spans 11 residues. Germline V gene sequence: CDR1 SGHDT, CDR2 YYEEEE. The CDR3 region is CASRREYEQYV. In nucleotides, the CDR3 is TGTGCCAGCAGACGGGAGTACGAGCAGTACGTC.

This clonotype has ten or more counts. The V and J genes are TRBV7-2 and TRBJ1-6, with D possibly being TRBD1 (5 bases). Germline CDR1 is SGHTA and CDR2 is FQGNSA. This CDR3 contains 16 residues. V dropped 1 base and J dropped 9 bases, with 16 bases sitting between them. CDR3: CASSLVGRQGGSPLHF. CDR3 bases: TGTGCCAGCAGCTTAGTAGGTCGGCAGGGAGGTTCACCCCTCCACTTT. Supplemented by reference TRBV7-2 and TRBJ1-6, the full variable domain reads GAGVSQSPSNKVTEKGKDVELRCDPISGHTALYWYRQSLGQGLEFLIYFQGNSAPDKSGLPSDRFSAERTGGSVSTLTIQRTQQEDSAVYLCASSLVGRQGGSPLHFGNGTRLTVT.

This clonotype was detected ten times or more. This chain connects TRBV5-1 to TRBJ2-2, with a weak D call TRBD2 (5 bases). The germline gives CDR1 SGHRS, CDR2 YFSETQ. The CDR3 runs 16 residues. With 0 bases removed from V and 3 bases from J, the gap between germline ends came to 12 bases. The CDR3 sequence: CASSLAGRLDTGELFF. The CDR3 bases are TGCGCCAGCAGCTTGGCGGGGAGACTGGACACCGGGGAGCTGTTTTTT.